This is a list of T cell receptor beta chains from one sample in a study of cytomegalovirus exposure and HLA in healthy donors. Generated by immunoSEQ multiplex PCR, the TCRdb table keeps only in-frame clones and is missing some. The data contain roughly 110,000 clones, about 85% of them singletons. Sequenced: PBMCs. The receptors were sampled from a man aged 25-45 years in good health and CMV-seronegative. CDR3s include the opening cysteine and the closing phenylalanine or tryptophan. Each record gives: CDR3 protein, clone size, V gene, CDR3 length, J gene. Clone size is shown for a subset of rows, as once, few, many or a class of expanded clone.

CDR3: CASSFAGQKNTEAFF
size: NA
V: TRBV5-4
length: 15
J: TRBJ1-1

CDR3: CASSDQYSNQPQHF
size: NA
V: TRBV9
length: 14
J: TRBJ1-5

CDR3: CASSRRGNYNSPLHF
size: NA
V: TRBV6-5
length: 15
J: TRBJ1-6

CDR3: CAWRGLAYEQYF
size: NA
V: TRBV30
length: 12
J: TRBJ2-7

CDR3: CASHPGAGEKLFF
size: NA
V: TRBV27
length: 13
J: TRBJ1-4

CDR3: CASNTRGTDTQYF
size: NA
V: TRBV19
length: 13
J: TRBJ2-3

CDR3: CSAGQGAVYEQYF
size: NA
V: TRBV29-1
length: 13
J: TRBJ2-7

CDR3: CSGRGLGAGELFF
size: once
V: TRBV29-1
length: 13
J: TRBJ2-2

CDR3: CASSIVDTGELFF
size: NA
V: TRBV19
length: 13
J: TRBJ2-2

CDR3: CASSLRRGNTGELFF
size: NA
V: TRBV27
length: 15
J: TRBJ2-2

CDR3: CASSSRGGNTIYF
size: NA
V: TRBV11-3
length: 13
J: TRBJ1-3

CDR3: CAWSVGTSGITQYF
size: NA
V: TRBV30
length: 14
J: TRBJ2-3

CDR3: CASSPGGRSSYEQYF
size: NA
V: TRBV5-1
length: 15
J: TRBJ2-7

CDR3: CASSLDGGKTEAFF
size: NA
V: TRBV11-3
length: 14
J: TRBJ1-1

CDR3: CASSEYKTPGTGNTDTQYF
size: few
V: TRBV6-1
length: 19
J: TRBJ2-3

CDR3: CASSATGGAYGYTF
size: once
V: TRBV5-5
length: 14
J: TRBJ1-2

CDR3: CASSAQGGSNQPQHF
size: NA
V: TRBV2
length: 15
J: TRBJ1-5

CDR3: CASSHRKGTNEKLFF
size: NA
V: TRBV5-1
length: 15
J: TRBJ1-4

CDR3: CATSRGTGGNTEAFF
size: NA
V: TRBV15
length: 15
J: TRBJ1-1

CDR3: CASSYRGGQQYF
size: NA
V: TRBV6-5
length: 12
J: TRBJ2-5

CDR3: CASGQGTGVVYEQYF
size: once
V: TRBV5-1
length: 15
J: TRBJ2-7

CDR3: CASSLPSGVSYEQYF
size: NA
V: TRBV5-8
length: 15
J: TRBJ2-7

CDR3: CASSYRTGDWSGYTF
size: NA
V: TRBV6-5
length: 15
J: TRBJ1-2

CDR3: CASQLRDSGVGGYTF
size: NA
V: TRBV23-1
length: 15
J: TRBJ1-2

CDR3: CASRNTWRTNEQFF
size: few
V: TRBV5-4
length: 14
J: TRBJ2-1